The 2 T cell receptor beta chains listed next were all sequenced from one sample in a study of T cell clonality in common variable immunodeficiency. This table comes from immunoSEQ multiplex PCR, and its TCRdb copy is limited to in-frame clones, with some not included. This sample comprises 40,000 to 65,000 clones, none seen once only. The specimen sequenced was peripheral blood mononuclear cells. These receptors were collected from a person between 18 and 70 years old in good health.

As to this clone: The CDR3 end is not reached by the read, which stops 3 residues before it; the germline J gene fills it in. The chain joins TRBV5-1 to TRBJ2-1; TRBD2 aligns across 10 bases. Unmatched junction bases numbered 10, after V lost 4 bases and J lost 6 bases. Germline V gene data show CDR1 as SGHRS and CDR2 as YFSETQ. The CDR3 totals 16 residues. This chain's CDR3 is CASSPLSSGGINEQFF. The part of the CDR3 DNA that was read is TGCGCCAGCAGCCCGTTGAGTAGCGGGGGGATCAATGAG.

This clone was seen many times. The CDR3 extends 3 residues past the end of the read, so its final part is completed from the germline J gene. V and J are TRBV7-6 and TRBJ1-2; perhaps TRBD1 as D (6 bases). The germline V and J ends were trimmed by 5 bases and 4 bases, with 11 bases remaining between them. The CDR3 extends over 13 amino acids. CDR1 and CDR2 from the germline V gene are SGHVS and FNYEAQ. CDR3 residues: CASSDRDTYGYTF. Partial CDR3 DNA: TGTGCCAGCAGCGATAGGGACACCTATGGC.